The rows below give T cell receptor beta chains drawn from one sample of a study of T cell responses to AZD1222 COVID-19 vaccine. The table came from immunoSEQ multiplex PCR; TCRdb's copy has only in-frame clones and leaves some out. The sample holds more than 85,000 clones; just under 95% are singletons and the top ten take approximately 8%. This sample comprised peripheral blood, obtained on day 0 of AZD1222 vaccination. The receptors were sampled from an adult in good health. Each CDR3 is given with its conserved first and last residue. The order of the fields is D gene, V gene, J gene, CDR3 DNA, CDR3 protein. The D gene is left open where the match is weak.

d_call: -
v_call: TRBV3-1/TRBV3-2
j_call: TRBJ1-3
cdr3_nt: TGTGCCAGCAGTCCCTTAGACAGTGGAAACACCATATATTTT
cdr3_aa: CASSPLDSGNTIYF

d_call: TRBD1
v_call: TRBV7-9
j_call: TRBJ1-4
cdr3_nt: TGTGCCAGCAGCTTAGGACAGGGACGTGAAAAACTGTTTTTT
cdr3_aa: CASSLGQGREKLFF

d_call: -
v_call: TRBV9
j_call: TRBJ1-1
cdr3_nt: TGTGCCAGCAGCGTAGGGGTGGGGTCAGGGAACACTGAAGCTTTCTTT
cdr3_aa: CASSVGVGSGNTEAFF

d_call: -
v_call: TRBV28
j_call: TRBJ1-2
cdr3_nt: TGTGCCAGCAGTTTTAAGAGGCAGAACTATGGCTACACCTTC
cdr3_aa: CASSFKRQNYGYTF

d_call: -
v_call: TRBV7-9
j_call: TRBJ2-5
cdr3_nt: TGTGCCAGCAGCTCAGGGGTAGGGGAGACCCAGTACTTC
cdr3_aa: CASSSGVGETQYF

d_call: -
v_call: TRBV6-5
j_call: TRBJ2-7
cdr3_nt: TGTGCCAGCAGTTACAAGTACCCGGGATTGGCCTACGAGCAGTACTTC
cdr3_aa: CASSYKYPGLAYEQYF

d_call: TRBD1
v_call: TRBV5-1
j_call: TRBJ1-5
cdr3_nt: TGCGCCAGCAGCTTCGGGGACAGGTACAATCAGCCCCAGCATTTT
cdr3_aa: CASSFGDRYNQPQHF

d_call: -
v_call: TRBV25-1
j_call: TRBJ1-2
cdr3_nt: TGTGCCAGCAGTGAAGGCGGAAGGAAAGGCTACACCTTC
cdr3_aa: CASSEGGRKGYTF

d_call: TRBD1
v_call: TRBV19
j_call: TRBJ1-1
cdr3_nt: TGTGCCAGTAGTTGGGGACAGGGGGCCACTGAAGCTTTCTTT
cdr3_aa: CASSWGQGATEAFF

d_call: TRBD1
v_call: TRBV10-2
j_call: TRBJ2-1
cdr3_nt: TGCGCCAGCCTAAGTACCGGGACAGACGTAGGGGGGTTCTTC
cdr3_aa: CASLSTGTDVGGFF

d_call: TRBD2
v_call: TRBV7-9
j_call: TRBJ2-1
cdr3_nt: TGTGCCAGCAGCAAGGGACTAGCGGGGGATACTAGCTCCTACAATGAGCAGTTCTTC
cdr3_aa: CASSKGLAGDTSSYNEQFF

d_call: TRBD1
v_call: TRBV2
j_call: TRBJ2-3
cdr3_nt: TGTGCCAGCTACAGGGGTCGGGGAACAGATACGCAGTATTTT
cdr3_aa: CASYRGRGTDTQYF

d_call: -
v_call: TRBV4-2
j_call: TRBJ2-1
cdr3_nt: TGTGCCAGCAGCCAAGATTTGTCGGGGGGCTCCAATGAGCAGTTCTTC
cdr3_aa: CASSQDLSGGSNEQFF

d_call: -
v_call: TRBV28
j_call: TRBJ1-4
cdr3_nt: TGTGCCAGCAGCCAGGGTGTAACTAATGAAAAACTGTTTTTT
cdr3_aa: CASSQGVTNEKLFF